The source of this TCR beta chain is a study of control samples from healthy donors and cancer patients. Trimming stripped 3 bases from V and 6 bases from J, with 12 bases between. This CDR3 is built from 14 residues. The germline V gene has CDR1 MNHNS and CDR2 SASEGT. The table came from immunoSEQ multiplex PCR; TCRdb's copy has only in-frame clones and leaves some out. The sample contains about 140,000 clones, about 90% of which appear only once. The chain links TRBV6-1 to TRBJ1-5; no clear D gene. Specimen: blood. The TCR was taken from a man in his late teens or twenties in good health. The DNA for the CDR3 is TGTGCCAGCAGTGACAAGGGATGGGGTCAGCCCCAGCATTTT. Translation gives CASSDKGWGQPQHF.